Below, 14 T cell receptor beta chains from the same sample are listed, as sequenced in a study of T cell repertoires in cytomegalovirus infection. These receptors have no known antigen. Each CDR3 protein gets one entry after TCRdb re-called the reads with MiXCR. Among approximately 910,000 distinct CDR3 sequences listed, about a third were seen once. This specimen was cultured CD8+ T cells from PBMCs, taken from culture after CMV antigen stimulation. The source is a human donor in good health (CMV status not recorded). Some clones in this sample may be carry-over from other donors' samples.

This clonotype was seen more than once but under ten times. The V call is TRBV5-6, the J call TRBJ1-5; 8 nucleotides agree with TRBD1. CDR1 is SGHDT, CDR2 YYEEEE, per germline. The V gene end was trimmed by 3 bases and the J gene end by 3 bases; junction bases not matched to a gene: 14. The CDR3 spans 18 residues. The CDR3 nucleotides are TGTGCCAGCAGCTCGAATCGACAGGGGCCCGGTTACAATCAGCCCCAGCATTTT. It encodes CASSSNRQGPGYNQPQHF.

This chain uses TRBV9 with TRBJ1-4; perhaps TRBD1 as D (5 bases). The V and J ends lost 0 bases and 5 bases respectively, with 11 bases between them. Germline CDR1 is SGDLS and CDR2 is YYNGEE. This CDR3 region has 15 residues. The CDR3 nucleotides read TGTGCCAGCAGCGTAGGGACCGGGACGAATGAAAAACTGTTTTTT. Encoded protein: CASSVGTGTNEKLFF.

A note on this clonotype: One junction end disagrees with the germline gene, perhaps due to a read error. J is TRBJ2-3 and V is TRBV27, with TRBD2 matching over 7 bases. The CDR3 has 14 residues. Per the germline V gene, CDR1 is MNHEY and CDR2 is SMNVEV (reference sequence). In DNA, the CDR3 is TGTGCCACCAGTTGGACGGGGGGAGAGGATACGCAGTATTTT. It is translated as CATSWTGGEDTQYF.

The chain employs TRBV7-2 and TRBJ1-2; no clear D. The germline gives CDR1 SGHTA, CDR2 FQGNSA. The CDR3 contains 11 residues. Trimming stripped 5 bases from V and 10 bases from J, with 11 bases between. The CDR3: CASSQETLYTF. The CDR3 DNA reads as TGTGCCAGCAGCCAAGAGACCCTCTACACCTTC.

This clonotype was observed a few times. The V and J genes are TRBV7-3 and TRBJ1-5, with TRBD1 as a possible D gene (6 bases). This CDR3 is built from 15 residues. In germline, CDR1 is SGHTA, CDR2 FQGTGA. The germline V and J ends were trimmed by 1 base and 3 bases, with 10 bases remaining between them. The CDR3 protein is CASSLNRDDNQPQHF. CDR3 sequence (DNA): TGTGCCAGCAGCTTAAACAGGGACGACAATCAGCCCCAGCATTTT.

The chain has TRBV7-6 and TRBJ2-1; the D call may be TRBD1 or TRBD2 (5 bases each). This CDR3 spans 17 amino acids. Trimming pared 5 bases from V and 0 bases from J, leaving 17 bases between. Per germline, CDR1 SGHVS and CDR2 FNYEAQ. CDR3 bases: TGTGCCAGCAGCAAACCGGGACGGGGAAGCTCCTACAATGAGCAGTTCTTC. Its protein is CASSKPGRGSSYNEQFF.

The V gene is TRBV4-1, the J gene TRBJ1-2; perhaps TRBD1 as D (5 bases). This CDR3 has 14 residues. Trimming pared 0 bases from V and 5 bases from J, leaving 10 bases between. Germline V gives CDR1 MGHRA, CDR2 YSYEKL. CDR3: CASSQDKGRYGYTF. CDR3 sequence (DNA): TGCGCCAGCAGCCAAGATAAGGGACGGTATGGCTACACCTTC.

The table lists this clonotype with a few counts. The CDR3 sequence is CASSPWAGYTEAFF. For the CDR3, the DNA is TGTGCCAGCAGCCCCTGGGCAGGCTACACTGAAGCTTTCTTT. The chain links TRBV7-9 to TRBJ1-1; D ambiguous. Germline values: CDR1 SEHNR, CDR2 FQNEAQ (reference sequence). Trimming pared 5 bases from V and 3 bases from J, leaving 13 bases between. There are 14 residues in the CDR3. Together with reference TRBV7-9 and TRBJ1-1, the CDR3 gives the full variable domain: DTGVSQNPRHKITKRGQNVTFRCDPISEHNRLYWYRQTLGQGPEFLTYFQNEAQLEKSRLLSDRFSAERPKGSFSTLEIQRTEQGDSAMYLCASSPWAGYTEAFFGQGTRLTVV.

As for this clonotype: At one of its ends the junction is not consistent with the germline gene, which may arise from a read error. CDR3 bases: TGTGCCAGCAGCTCAATCCCCTTGAATCAGCCCCGGCATTTT. This gives the protein CASSSIPLNQPRHF. J is TRBJ1-5 and V is TRBV6-1; D uncertain. Per the germline V gene, CDR1 is MNHNS and CDR2 is SASEGT. The CDR3 spans 14 residues.

The CDR3 reads CASSAGHTGELFF. The DNA for the CDR3 is TGTGCCAGCAGCGCCGGCCACACCGGGGAGCTGTTTTTT. The chain has TRBV2 and TRBJ2-2; D is unresolved. Trimming left V 6 bases short and J 3 bases short, with 8 bases between. Germline V gives CDR1 SNHLY, CDR2 FYNNEI. The CDR3 sequence is 13 residues long.

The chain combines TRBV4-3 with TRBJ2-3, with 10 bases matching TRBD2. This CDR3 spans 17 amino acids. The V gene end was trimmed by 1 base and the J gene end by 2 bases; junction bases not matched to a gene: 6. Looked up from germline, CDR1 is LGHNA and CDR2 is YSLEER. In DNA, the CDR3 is TGCGCCAGCAGCCAAGGAAATAGCGGGGGGTTCACAGATACGCAGTATTTT. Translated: CASSQGNSGGFTDTQYF.

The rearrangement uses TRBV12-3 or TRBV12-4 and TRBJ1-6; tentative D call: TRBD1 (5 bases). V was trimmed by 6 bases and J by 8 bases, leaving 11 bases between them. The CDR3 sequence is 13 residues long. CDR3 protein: CASSLDSDSPLHF. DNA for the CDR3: TGTGCCAGCAGCCTCGACAGCGATTCACCCCTCCACTTT.

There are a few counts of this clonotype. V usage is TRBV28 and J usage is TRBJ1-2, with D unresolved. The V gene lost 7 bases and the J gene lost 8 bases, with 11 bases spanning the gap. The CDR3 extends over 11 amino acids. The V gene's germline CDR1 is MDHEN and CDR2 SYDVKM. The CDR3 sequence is CASIGDIGYTF. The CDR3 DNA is TGTGCCAGCATCGGTGACATCGGCTACACCTTC.

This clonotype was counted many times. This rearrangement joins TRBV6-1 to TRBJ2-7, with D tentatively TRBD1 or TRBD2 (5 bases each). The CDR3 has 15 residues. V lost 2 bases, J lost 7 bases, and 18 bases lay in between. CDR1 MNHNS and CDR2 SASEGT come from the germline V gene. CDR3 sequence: CASSEWGRNSGEQYF. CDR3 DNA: TGTGCCAGCAGTGAATGGGGGAGAAACTCCGGGGAGCAGTACTTC.